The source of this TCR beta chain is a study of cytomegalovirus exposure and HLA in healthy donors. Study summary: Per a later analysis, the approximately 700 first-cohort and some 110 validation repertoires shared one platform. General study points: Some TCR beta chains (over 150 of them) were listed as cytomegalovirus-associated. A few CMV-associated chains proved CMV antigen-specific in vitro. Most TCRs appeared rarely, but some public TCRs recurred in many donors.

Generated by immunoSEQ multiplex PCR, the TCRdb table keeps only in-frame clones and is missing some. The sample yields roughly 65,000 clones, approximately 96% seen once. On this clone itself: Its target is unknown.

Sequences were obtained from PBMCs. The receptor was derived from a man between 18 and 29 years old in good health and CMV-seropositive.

CDR3 in amino acids: CASSPGASYEQYF. The DNA for the CDR3 is TGTGCCAGCTCACCGGGGGCCTCCTACGAGCAGTACTTC. J is TRBJ2-7 and V is TRBV18, with a possible D match to TRBD1 (6 bases). Trimming shortened V by 3 bases and J by 0 bases, and 6 bases separated the two germline ends. Germline V CDR1 and CDR2: KGHSH, LQKENI. There are 13 residues in the CDR3.